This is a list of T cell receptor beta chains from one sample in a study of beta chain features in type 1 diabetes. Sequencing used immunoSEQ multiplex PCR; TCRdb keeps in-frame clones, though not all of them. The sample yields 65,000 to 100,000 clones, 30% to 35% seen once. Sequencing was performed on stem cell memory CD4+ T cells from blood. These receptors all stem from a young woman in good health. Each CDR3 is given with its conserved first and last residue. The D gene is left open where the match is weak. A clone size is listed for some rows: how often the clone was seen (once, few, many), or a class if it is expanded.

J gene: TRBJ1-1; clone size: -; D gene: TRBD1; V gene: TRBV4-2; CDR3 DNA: TGTGCCAGCAGCCAAGATCCAGGGGGGAGGACTGAAGCTTTCTTT; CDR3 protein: CASSQDPGGRTEAFF
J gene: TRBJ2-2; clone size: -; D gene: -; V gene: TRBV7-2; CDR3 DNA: TGTGCCAGCAGCTTAGCGCGAGACTTCGGGGAGCTGTTTTTT; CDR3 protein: CASSLARDFGELFF
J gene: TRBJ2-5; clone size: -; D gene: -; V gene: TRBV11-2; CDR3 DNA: TGTGCCAGCAGCTTCGGATCAGGGGTTCCAGAGACCCAGTACTTC; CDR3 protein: CASSFGSGVPETQYF
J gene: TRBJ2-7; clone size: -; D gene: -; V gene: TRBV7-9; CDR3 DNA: TGTGCCAGCAGACCCCAGGCGGGTGAAAGCTCCTACGAGCAGTACTTC; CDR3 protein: CASRPQAGESSYEQYF
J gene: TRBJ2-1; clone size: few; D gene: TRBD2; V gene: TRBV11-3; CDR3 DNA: TGTGCCAGCAGCGCCAAACTAGCGGGAGGGAGCAATGAGCAGTTCTTC; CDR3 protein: CASSAKLAGGSNEQFF
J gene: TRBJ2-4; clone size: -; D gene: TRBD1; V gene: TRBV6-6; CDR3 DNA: TGTGCCAGCAGTTACCCCCTGACAGGGCTAGACATTCAGTACTTC; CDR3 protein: CASSYPLTGLDIQYF
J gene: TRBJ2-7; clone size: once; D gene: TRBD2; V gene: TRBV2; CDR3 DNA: TGTGCCAGCAGTGAAGCGTCCCAGCGGGGAGACTTC; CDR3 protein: CASSEASQRGDF
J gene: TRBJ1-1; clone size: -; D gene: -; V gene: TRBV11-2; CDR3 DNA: -; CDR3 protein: CASSFSGQGGTEAFF
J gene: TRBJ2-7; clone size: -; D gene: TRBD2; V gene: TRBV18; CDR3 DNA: TGTGCCAGCTCACCGCCGGGACTAGCGGAGTGGGAGCAGTACTTC; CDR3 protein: CASSPPGLAEWEQYF
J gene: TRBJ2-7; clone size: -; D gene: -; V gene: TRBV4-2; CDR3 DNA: TGTGCCAGCAGCCAAGGACAGCTCTCCTACGAGCAGTACTTC; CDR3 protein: CASSQGQLSYEQYF
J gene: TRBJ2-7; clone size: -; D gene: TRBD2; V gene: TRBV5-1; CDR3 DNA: TGCGCCAGCAGCGCTTCTAGCGGGAGTATCCCCTACGAGCAGTACTTC; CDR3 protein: CASSASSGSIPYEQYF
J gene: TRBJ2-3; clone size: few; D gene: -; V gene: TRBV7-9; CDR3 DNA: TGTGCCAGCAGCTTAGGACTGAACGGGATGGGAGATACGCAGTATTTT; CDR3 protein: CASSLGLNGMGDTQYF